The rows below give T cell receptor beta chains drawn from one sample of a study of post-analysis software for immune sequencing data. TCRdb ran MiXCR on the PCR reads and lists one entry per CDR3 protein. The profile shows about 380,000 distinct CDR3 sequences, roughly 30% of them singletons. The sequenced sample was blood. Receptor source: a girl aged 5 to 17 with multiple sclerosis. Both conserved end residues are part of each CDR3.

v_gene	j_gene	CDR3aa
TRBV4-3	TRBJ2-1	CASSQVWLDNEQFF
TRBV28	TRBJ1-5	CASSTGGRGNQPQHF
TRBV5-4	TRBJ2-7	CASSSVENPSYEQYF
TRBV27	TRBJ2-7	CASTSGSSYEQYF
TRBV12-3/TRBV12-4	TRBJ2-7	CASSLAGKSYEQYF
TRBV7-9	TRBJ2-3	CASSSVNGGTHTQYF
TRBV7-3	TRBJ2-5	CASSPDRASETQYF
TRBV7-2	TRBJ2-7	CASSLRTGQGFYEQYF
TRBV6-1	TRBJ2-1	CASSEGRGPYNEQFF
TRBV6-1	TRBJ1-4	CASSEAPRRKGRDEKLFF
TRBV7-9	TRBJ2-7	CASSPWTAYEQYF
TRBV3-1	TRBJ2-3	CASSPTSGSDTQYF
TRBV2	TRBJ1-5	CASSLGYGQPQHF
TRBV7-9	TRBJ2-7	CASSLRGTPYEQYF
TRBV21-1	TRBJ2-6	CASSKARQGQTSYSGANVLTF
TRBV5-1	TRBJ1-1	CASRRGTGQRNTEAFF
TRBV11-2	TRBJ2-1	CASRRLAGGSSYNEQFF
TRBV7-7	TRBJ1-2	CASSFVMGAIYGYTF
TRBV7-9	TRBJ2-3	CASSARPGLAGEDWTDTQYF
TRBV28	-	CASSSLSGASAWGTSGTYEQYF
TRBV18	TRBJ2-5	CASSRPAQETQYF
TRBV6-1	-	CASTPEWGAESQYEQYF
TRBV4-3	TRBJ2-7	CASSPLPRGPEQYF
TRBV4-1	TRBJ2-2	CASSHSQGPGELFF
TRBV6-4	TRBJ2-2	CASTSGATGELFF
TRBV7-8	TRBJ2-3	CASSQAGVTDTQYF
TRBV12-3/TRBV12-4	TRBJ1-2	CASSLVAGWAHGYTF
TRBV5-1	TRBJ1-1	CASMVHENTEAFF
TRBV29-1	TRBJ2-5	CSVSRAGDRQETQYF
TRBV9	TRBJ2-2	CASSVAAGNTGELFF
TRBV5-1	TRBJ2-6	CASSLEWTNGANVRTF
TRBV20-1	TRBJ2-7	CSARERTGTHEQYF
TRBV5-1	TRBJ1-6	CASSLGGQYFGSPLHF
TRBV7-9	TRBJ2-5	CASSLEQDQETQYF
TRBV12-3/TRBV12-4	TRBJ1-4	CASSFPPTDMVEKLFF